These 28 T cell receptor beta chains came from one sample sequenced in a study of human T cells and chemical hapten exposure. Documented time point: patch test 2, 6 weeks after DPC sensitization. Treatment here: therapeutic diphenylcyclopropenone sensitization with weekly scalp DPC. TCRdb reprocessed the RACE reads with MiXCR, giving one entry per CDR3 protein. The sample comprises approximately 84,000 distinct CDR3 sequences, more than 9% of which are singletons, and 1.6% rests with the top ten. The specimen comprised whole blood, sampled in connection with sensitization to the hapten diphenylcyclopropenone (DPC). The source of these receptors is a man between 18 and 29 years old with alopecia areata. Some clones in this sample may be carry-over from other donors' samples.

This chain connects TRBV6-6 to TRBJ1-1; possible D gene TRBD1, 5 bases. The V and J ends lost 0 bases and 3 bases respectively, with 14 bases between them. The germline V gene has CDR1 MNHNY and CDR2 SVGAGI (reference sequence). The CDR3 loop spans 16 amino acids. The CDR3 loop reads CASSYSLPGTYTEAFF. CDR3 DNA sequence: TGTGCCAGCAGTTACTCACTCCCCGGGACTTACACTGAAGCTTTCTTT.

This clonotype was observed at least ten times. The gene calls are TRBV18 and TRBJ2-2, with D perhaps matching TRBD1 or TRBD2 (5 bases each). The CDR3 length is 16 residues. The V end lost 3 bases, the J end lost 4 bases, and 15 bases lay between the germline ends. Germline V gene data show CDR1 as KGHSH and CDR2 as LQKENI. The CDR3 sequence: CASSPIRDPRTGELFF. The CDR3 nucleotides are TGTGCCAGCTCACCGATCCGGGACCCCCGCACCGGGGAGCTGTTTTTT.

As to this clonotype: The junction shows a germline mismatch at one end, possibly a read error. The chain combines TRBV11-2 with TRBJ2-7; 8 nucleotides match TRBD2. Germline CDR1 reads SGHAT; CDR2 reads FQNNGV. This CDR3 contains 16 residues. CDR3 in DNA: TGTGCCAGCAGCCCTTTAACTAGCGGCCTCTCCCACGAGCAGTACTTC. Residues: CASSPLTSGLSHEQYF.

Note on this clonotype: This sequence may be a read error, since a much larger clone differs from it by one base. V gene TRBV6-4 combines with J gene TRBJ2-1; 15 positions match TRBD2. Germline lookup yields CDR1 MRHNA and CDR2 SNTAGT. V was pared by 6 bases and J by 10 bases, with 7 bases of the junction left unmatched. CDR3 length equals 15 residues. CDR3 nucleotide sequence: TGTGCCAGCAGCCGGACTAGCGGGGGGGTATCGGAGCAGTTCTTC. Amino acid sequence: CASSRTSGGVSEQFF.

This clonotype was recorded at least ten times. This chain connects TRBV9 to TRBJ1-1; no reliable D call. Germline CDR1 reads SGDLS; CDR2 reads YYNGEE. This CDR3 has 13 amino acids. The V end was cut by 2 bases, the J end by 4 bases, with 9 bases between. The CDR3 bases are TGTGCCAGCAGCGTGACGGTAGCCACTGAAGCTTTCTTT. It is translated as CASSVTVATEAFF.

The table lists this clonotype with many counts. This chain links TRBV19 with TRBJ2-2; TRBD1 aligns across 10 bases. This CDR3 is built from 17 residues. Germline CDR1 reads LNHDA; CDR2 reads SQIVND (reference sequence). V trimming: 8 bases; J trimming: 0 bases; junction bases outside the gene matches: 9. The CDR3 region is CASDGTGVPPNTGELFF. The CDR3 region has the DNA TGTGCCAGTGACGGGACAGGGGTCCCCCCGAACACCGGGGAGCTGTTTTTT.

This clonotype has only a few counts. The chain recombines TRBV29-1 with TRBJ2-1; D ambiguous. Germline V gene data show CDR1 as SQVTM and CDR2 as ANQGSEA. The CDR3 consists of 14 residues. V was trimmed by 4 bases and J by 2 bases, leaving 12 bases between them. In DNA, the CDR3 is TGCAGCGTTGTGGATCGTCGGGCCTACAATGAGCAGTTCTTC. Translation: CSVVDRRAYNEQFF.

This clonotype was recorded at least ten times. J is TRBJ1-1 and V is TRBV29-1; 7 nucleotides agree with TRBD1. Germline lookup yields CDR1 SQVTM and CDR2 ANQGSEA. The CDR3 contains 12 residues. The V gene end was trimmed by 7 bases and the J gene end by 11 bases; junction bases not matched to a gene: 13. In DNA, the CDR3 is TGCAGCGCCCGGACAGGCCAGGGGTCGGCTTTCTTT. Amino acid sequence: CSARTGQGSAFF. Using reference TRBV29-1 and TRBJ1-1 for the parts outside the CDR3, the full variable domain is SAVISQKPSRDICQRGTSLTIQCQVDSQVTMMFWYRQQPGQSLTLIATANQGSEATYESGFVIDKFPISRPNLTFSTLTVSNMSPEDSSIYLCSARTGQGSAFFGQGTRLTVV.

Notes on this clonotype: This clone may be a read error of a much larger clone one base away. The chain links TRBV5-6 to TRBJ2-1, with D unclear. Germline CDR1 and CDR2: SGHDT and YYEEEE. This CDR3 is built from 14 residues. V lost 4 bases and J lost 3, with 11 bases in between. Written as DNA, the CDR3 is TGTGCCAGCAGCACTACAAGGTACTACAATGAGCAGTTCTTC. This gives the protein CASSTTRYYNEQFF.

This clonotype has only a few counts. The chain combines TRBV20-1 with TRBJ1-6, with 7 bases that match TRBD1. CDR1 is DFQATT and CDR2 is SNEGSKA in the germline V gene (reference sequence). Losses at the gene ends were 3 bases for V and 8 bases for J; bases not matched to a gene: 7. The CDR3 has 14 amino acids. In DNA, the CDR3 is TGCAGTGCTAGTCCCAGGGGGTTCTATTCACCCCTCCACTTT. It encodes CSASPRGFYSPLHF.

The chain couples TRBV7-2 to TRBJ2-7; 10 bases line up with TRBD2. Germline V gene lookup returns CDR1 SGHTA and CDR2 FQGNSA. CDR3 length: 14 residues. V shed 5 bases, J shed 5 bases, and the junction held 6 bases outside the gene matches. The CDR3 loop reads CASSLSGGWNEQYF. As DNA, the CDR3 is TGTGCCAGCAGCCTTAGCGGGGGGTGGAACGAGCAGTACTTC. The complete variable domain, with remaining parts taken from reference TRBV7-2 and TRBJ2-7, reads GAGVSQSPSNKVTEKGKDVELRCDPISGHTALYWYRQSLGQGLEFLIYFQGNSAPDKSGLPSDRFSAERTGGSVSTLTIQRTQQEDSAVYLCASSLSGGWNEQYFGPGTRLTVT.

This clonotype was detected ten times or more. The genes are TRBV5-4 and TRBJ2-5, with D uncertain. V was pared by 7 bases and J by 1 base, with 14 bases between. The CDR3 loop spans 14 amino acids. Germline values: CDR1 SGHNT, CDR2 YYREEE (reference sequence). The CDR3 sequence: CASHAITVQETQYF. CDR3 nucleotide sequence: TGTGCCAGCCATGCTATAACAGTCCAAGAGACCCAGTACTTC.

V usage is TRBV28 and J usage is TRBJ2-7, with TRBD1 as a possible D gene (5 bases). There are 13 residues in the CDR3. The germline V gene encodes CDR1 MDHEN and CDR2 SYDVKM. Trimming took off 7 bases at V and 3 bases at J, with 13 bases between the two ends. Here the CDR3 reads CASIRWGSYEQYF. In DNA, the CDR3 is TGTGCCAGCATCCGATGGGGCAGCTACGAGCAGTACTTC.

The J gene is TRBJ2-7, the V gene TRBV9; TRBD1 aligns across 8 bases. V lost 2 bases to trimming and J lost 4 bases; unmatched junction nucleotides: 8. CDR3 length: 15 amino acids. In germline, CDR1 is SGDLS, CDR2 YYNGEE. CDR3 protein: CASSVTDRDEYEQYF. In nucleotides, the CDR3 is TGTGCCAGCAGCGTTACGGACAGGGACGAATACGAGCAGTACTTC.

The V gene is TRBV6-2 or TRBV6-3, the J gene TRBJ2-7; D is perhaps TRBD2 (6 bases). Germline CDR1 is MNHEY and CDR2 is SVGEGT. There are 15 residues in the CDR3. Trimming removed 4 bases at V and 3 bases at J, with 16 bases between. DNA for the CDR3: TGTGCCAGCAGTTTCCCGTCGGGCGGGGTCTACGAGCAGTACTTC. Amino acids: CASSFPSGGVYEQYF.

The V and J genes are TRBV11-2 and TRBJ2-3; 7 nucleotides agree with TRBD2. J lost 1 base, V lost 5 bases, and 9 bases had no gene match. This CDR3 is built from 16 residues. Looked up from germline, CDR1 is SGHAT and CDR2 is FQNNGV. The CDR3 nucleotides are TGTGCCAGCAGCCCCAGACTAGCTTCACGCACAGATACGCAGTATTTT. Its translation: CASSPRLASRTDTQYF. Combining the CDR3 with reference TRBV11-2 and TRBJ2-3 gives the whole variable domain EAGVAQSPRYKIIEKRQSVAFWCNPISGHATLYWYQQILGQGPKLLIQFQNNGVVDDSQLPKDRFSAERLKGVDSTLKIQPAKLEDSAVYLCASSPRLASRTDTQYFGPGTRLTVL.

As concerns this clonotype: One end of the junction is discordant with germline, which a read error may explain. The rearrangement joins TRBV7-2 to TRBJ2-5, with 7 bases aligning to TRBD1. CDR3 length: 16 amino acids. The germline V gene has CDR1 SGHTA and CDR2 FQGNSA. The CDR3 nucleotides are TGTGTCAGCAGCTTAGCCTCGGGACAGTGGAGGGAGACCCAGTACTTC. This gives the protein CVSSLASGQWRETQYF.

J is TRBJ2-1 and V is TRBV6-2 or TRBV6-3; D unresolved. The CDR3 runs 13 residues. CDR1 is MNHEY and CDR2 is SVGEGT in the germline V gene. Trimming pared 0 bases from V and 10 bases from J, leaving 10 bases between. The DNA of the CDR3 is TGTGCCAGCAGTTACTCGGAAGGACGGGAGCAGTTCTTC. Translated, it gives CASSYSEGREQFF.

This clonotype has only a few counts. The chain joins TRBV7-2 to TRBJ1-3, with a possible D match to TRBD1 (6 bases). Germline lookup yields CDR1 SGHTA and CDR2 FQGNSA. This CDR3 is built from 16 residues. V was pared by 5 bases and J by 0 bases, with 14 bases between. The CDR3, as DNA: TGTGCCAGCAGCATCGGACAGATTTCCTCTGGAAACACCATATATTTT. Its translation: CASSIGQISSGNTIYF.

There are many counts of this clonotype. The chain is built from TRBV28 and TRBJ1-5, with TRBD1 matching over 8 bases. The CDR3 length is 16 residues. Germline CDR1 is MDHEN and CDR2 is SYDVKM. The J segment lost 7 bases and the V segment lost 5 bases, leaving 13 bases of the junction unmatched. The CDR3 bases are TGTGCCAGCAGTCTTCTCGGACAGGGAACGGGACAGCCCCAGCATTTT. Its protein product is CASSLLGQGTGQPQHF.

This clonotype was observed at least ten times. The chain is built from TRBV5-1 and TRBJ2-3; 8 bases are shared with TRBD2. This CDR3 region has 16 residues. Germline V gene lookup returns CDR1 SGHRS and CDR2 YFSETQ. V lost 0 bases, J lost 8 bases, and 11 bases stayed unmatched. The CDR3 region is CASSLETLAGIGTQYF. The CDR3 nucleotides read TGCGCCAGCAGCTTGGAGACCCTAGCGGGTATCGGTACGCAGTATTTT.

This clonotype was counted at least ten times. The genes are TRBV15 and TRBJ2-1, with D perhaps assigned TRBD1 or TRBD2 (5 bases each). Germline CDR1 reads LNHNV; CDR2 reads YYDKDF (reference sequence). The CDR3 runs 16 residues. Trimming shortened V by 1 base and J by 9 bases, and 19 bases separated the two germline ends. For the CDR3, the DNA is TGTGCCACCAGCAGAGGGACGGGGCAAGGATTGTCTGAGCAGTTCTTC. As protein: CATSRGTGQGLSEQFF.

This clonotype appeared a few times. The chain is built from TRBV6-2 or TRBV6-3 and TRBJ1-5; D ambiguous. V was clipped by 8 bases and J by 7 bases, with 21 bases between them. The V gene's germline CDR1 is MNHEY and CDR2 SVGEGT. This CDR3 is 15 amino acids long. The CDR3 loop is CASAEEFRSVQPQHF. In nucleotides, the CDR3 is TGTGCCAGCGCGGAGGAATTTCGTAGCGTACAGCCCCAGCATTTT.

In this sample, this clonotype turned up many times. This chain joins TRBV28 and TRBJ2-3; a weak D match, TRBD1 (5 bases). The germline V gene has CDR1 MDHEN and CDR2 SYDVKM. V shed 5 bases and J shed 2 bases, with 17 bases lying between them. The CDR3 has 16 amino acids. The CDR3 sequence is CASSNYRSPNTDTQYF. The DNA for the CDR3 is TGTGCCAGCAGTAATTACAGGTCCCCCAACACAGATACGCAGTATTTT.

This clonotype occurred a few times. The chain recombines TRBV5-3 with TRBJ2-2; D uncertain. TRBV5-3 is an open reading frame whose function is uncertain. There are 16 residues in the CDR3. Trimming took off 2 bases at V and 4 bases at J, with 15 bases between the two ends. The DNA of the CDR3 is TGTGCCAGAAGCTTCCCCGCTATTCCGGGCACCGGGGAGCTGTTTTTT. It codes for CARSFPAIPGTGELFF.

This clonotype came up many times. V usage is TRBV7-8 and J usage is TRBJ2-2, with no clear D. Trimming left V 5 bases short and J 2 bases short, with 12 bases between. CDR1 is SGHVS, CDR2 FQNEAQ, per germline. The CDR3 runs to 15 residues. The CDR3 coding sequence is TGTGCCAGCAGCCCCCGCGAGGCAAACACCGGGGAGCTGTTTTTT. Protein product: CASSPREANTGELFF.

At least ten counts were recorded for this clonotype. V and J are TRBV19 and TRBJ1-5; tentative D call: TRBD1 (5 bases). The CDR3 is 14 amino acids. V lost 3 bases and J lost 5, with 11 bases in between. Germline assignment: CDR1 LNHDA and CDR2 SQIVND (reference sequence). CDR3 sequence reads: CASSIRSGDQPQHF. DNA for the CDR3: TGTGCCAGTAGTATTAGGTCGGGGGATCAGCCCCAGCATTTT.

This clonotype was seen once. This chain connects TRBV5-1 to TRBJ1-4; D is undetermined. V was trimmed by 1 base and J by 0 bases, leaving 7 bases between them. Looked up from germline, CDR1 is SGHRS and CDR2 is YFSETQ. The CDR3 is made up of 15 amino acids. The CDR3 protein is CASSLQLATNEKLFF. CDR3 coding DNA: TGCGCCAGCAGCTTGCAGCTTGCAACTAATGAAAAACTGTTTTTT.